This TCR beta chain was captured by sequencing in a study of T cell responses to AZD1222 COVID-19 vaccine. The repertoire was sequenced with immunoSEQ multiplex PCR; TCRdb's copy has only in-frame clones and lacks some. The data contain some 63,000 clones, 89% of them singletons. CDR1 is SGHVS and CDR2 is FNYEAQ in the germline V gene. The J segment lost 7 bases and the V segment lost 5 bases, leaving 14 bases of the junction unmatched. The CDR3 sequence is 16 residues long. The J gene is TRBJ2-1, the V gene TRBV7-6; the match to TRBD1 covers 7 bases. The receptor was isolated from an adult who received the AZD1222 COVID-19 vaccine. Sample: peripheral blood, taken 28 days after the second AZD1222 dose. The CDR3 nucleotides are TGTGCCAGCAGCCTCCGGGGCAGGGGGATCCTGAATGAGCAGTTCTTC. Its protein is CASSLRGRGILNEQFF.